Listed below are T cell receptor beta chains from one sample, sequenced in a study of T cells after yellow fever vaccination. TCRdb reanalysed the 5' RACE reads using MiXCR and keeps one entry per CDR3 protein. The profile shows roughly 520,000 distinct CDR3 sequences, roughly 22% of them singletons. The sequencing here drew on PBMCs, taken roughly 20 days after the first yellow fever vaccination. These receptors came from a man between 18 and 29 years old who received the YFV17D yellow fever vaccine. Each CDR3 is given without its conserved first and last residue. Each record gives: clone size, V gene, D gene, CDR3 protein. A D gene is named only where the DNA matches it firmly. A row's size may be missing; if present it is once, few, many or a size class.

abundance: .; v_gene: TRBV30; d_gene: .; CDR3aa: AWSGSIQETQY
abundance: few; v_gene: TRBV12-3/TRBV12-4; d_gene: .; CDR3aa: ASSPLLGSYNEQF
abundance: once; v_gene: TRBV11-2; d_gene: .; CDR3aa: ASSATRGARETQY
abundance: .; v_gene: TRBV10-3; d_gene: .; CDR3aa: AISERNIRGSTDTQY
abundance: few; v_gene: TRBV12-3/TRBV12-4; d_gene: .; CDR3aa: ASSTSTATGELF
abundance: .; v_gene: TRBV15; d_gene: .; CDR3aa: ATSTDRGNTEAF
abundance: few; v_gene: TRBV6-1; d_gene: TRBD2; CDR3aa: ASTPPVAGNTDTQY
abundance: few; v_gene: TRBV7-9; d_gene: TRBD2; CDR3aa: ASSSSKRGEYNEQF
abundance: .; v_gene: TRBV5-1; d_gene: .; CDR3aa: ASSLESGRGNTIY
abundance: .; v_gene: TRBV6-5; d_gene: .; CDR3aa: ASSYSGAARKT
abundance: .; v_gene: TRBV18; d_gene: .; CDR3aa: ASSARQNYGYT
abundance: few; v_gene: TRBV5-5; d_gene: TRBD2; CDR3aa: ASSDGLAGDTDTQY
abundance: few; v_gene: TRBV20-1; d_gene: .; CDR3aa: SARDGGVSYNEQF
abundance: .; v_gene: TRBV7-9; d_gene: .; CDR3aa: ASSFILRETQY
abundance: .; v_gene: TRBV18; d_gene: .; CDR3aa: ASSPDSYNTGELF
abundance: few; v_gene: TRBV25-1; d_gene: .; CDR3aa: ASSDGQSRVTIY
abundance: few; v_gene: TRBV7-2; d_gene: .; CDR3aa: ASSPGGAEQY
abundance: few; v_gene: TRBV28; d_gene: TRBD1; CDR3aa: ASDQPFRGSYNEQF
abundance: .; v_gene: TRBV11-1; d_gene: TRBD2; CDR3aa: ASSLAIRLAGGFADTQY
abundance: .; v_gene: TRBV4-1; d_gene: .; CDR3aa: ASSQESNLGGQPQH
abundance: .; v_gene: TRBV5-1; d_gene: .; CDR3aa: ASSQQGINEAF
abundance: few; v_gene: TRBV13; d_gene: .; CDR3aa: ASSLERTWNEQF
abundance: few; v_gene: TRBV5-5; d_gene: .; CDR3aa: ASSLEGRLGNTGELF
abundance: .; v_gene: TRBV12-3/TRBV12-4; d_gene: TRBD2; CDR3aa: ASIGLWEGMGVSSYNEQF
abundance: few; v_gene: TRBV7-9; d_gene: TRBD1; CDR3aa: ASSNAMGQGRDTEQF
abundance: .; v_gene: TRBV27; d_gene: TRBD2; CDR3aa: ASTTSGNEQF
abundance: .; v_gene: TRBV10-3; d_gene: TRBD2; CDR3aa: AIRTSGPTDTQY
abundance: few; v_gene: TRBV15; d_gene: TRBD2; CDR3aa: ATSGGLAGEETQY
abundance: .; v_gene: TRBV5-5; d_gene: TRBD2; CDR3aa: ASSKRGLYNEQF
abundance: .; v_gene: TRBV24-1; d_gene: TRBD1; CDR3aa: ATSELPGTGGTGELF
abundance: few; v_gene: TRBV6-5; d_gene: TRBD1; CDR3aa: ASSYWGQDTEAF
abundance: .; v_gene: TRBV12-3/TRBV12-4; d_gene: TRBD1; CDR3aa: ASRAGQGAGETQY
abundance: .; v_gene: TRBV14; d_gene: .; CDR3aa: ASSQFLVQETQY
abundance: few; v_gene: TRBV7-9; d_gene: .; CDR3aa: ASSDRVVDEQY
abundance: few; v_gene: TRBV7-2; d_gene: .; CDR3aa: ASSPSAGSGYT
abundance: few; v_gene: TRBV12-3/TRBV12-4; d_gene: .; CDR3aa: ASRTGLKKETQY